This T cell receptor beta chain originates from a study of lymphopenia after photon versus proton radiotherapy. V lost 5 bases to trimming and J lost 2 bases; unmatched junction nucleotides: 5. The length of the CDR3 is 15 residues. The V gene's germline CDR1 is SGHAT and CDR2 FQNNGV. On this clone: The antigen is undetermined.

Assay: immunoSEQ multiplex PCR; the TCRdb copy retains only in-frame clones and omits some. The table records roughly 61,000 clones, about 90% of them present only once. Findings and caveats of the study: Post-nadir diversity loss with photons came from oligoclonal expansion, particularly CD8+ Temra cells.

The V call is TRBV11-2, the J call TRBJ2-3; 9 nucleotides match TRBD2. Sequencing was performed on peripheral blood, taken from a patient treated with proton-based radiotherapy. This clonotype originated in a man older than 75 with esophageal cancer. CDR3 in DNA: TGTGCCAGCAGCGTGGCTAGCGGGGTCACAGATACGCAGTATTTT. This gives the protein CASSVASGVTDTQYF.